A selection of T cell receptor beta chains follows, all from one sample in a study of shared clonotypes between healthy human individuals. Sequencing used immunoSEQ multiplex PCR; TCRdb keeps in-frame clones, though not all of them. Here the sample spans millions of clones, 85% to 95% being singletons. Sequencing used naive CD4+ T cells sorted from blood. The receptor set was obtained from a man in his late teens or twenties in good health. Both conserved end residues are part of each CDR3. A D gene is named only where the DNA matches it firmly. Clone size is stated in some rows and not others, as once, few, many or a class when expanded.

V gene,D gene,J gene,clone size,CDR3 protein,CDR3 DNA
TRBV10-3,-,TRBJ1-4,-,CAIRTDKNEKLFF,TGTGCCATCAGGACTGACAAGAATGAAAAACTGTTTTTT
TRBV30,-,TRBJ1-1,-,CAWSPGWRENTEAFF,TGTGCCTGGAGCCCGGGGTGGAGGGAGAACACTGAAGCTTTCTTT
TRBV5-1,TRBD2,TRBJ2-3,few,CASSSSGTSGTDTQYF,TGCGCCAGCAGCTCCTCCGGGACTAGCGGCACAGATACGCAGTATTTT
TRBV28,TRBD1,TRBJ2-7,-,CASSRQGPSYEQYF,TGTGCCAGCAGTCGACAGGGCCCCTCCTACGAGCAGTACTTC
TRBV4-1,-,TRBJ2-5,-,CASSQDVLQETQYF,TGCGCCAGCAGCCAAGACGTACTCCAAGAGACCCAGTACTTC
TRBV6-5,-,TRBJ2-1,-,CASSYTPSTDYNEQFF,TGTGCCAGCAGTTACACCCCCTCGACAGACTACAATGAGCAGTTCTTC
TRBV5-1,TRBD2,TRBJ2-5,-,CASSFGILAGREETQYF,TGCGCCAGCAGCTTCGGAATTCTAGCGGGGAGGGAAGAGACCCAGTACTTC
TRBV7-9,TRBD1,TRBJ1-2,-,CASSSTGGGGAYGYTF,TGTGCCAGCAGCTCGACAGGGGGCGGAGGTGCCTATGGCTACACCTTC
TRBV10-3,TRBD1,TRBJ2-2,-,CATEDRENTGELFF,TGTGCCACTGAAGACAGGGAGAACACCGGGGAGCTGTTTTTT
TRBV7-6,-,TRBJ2-7,-,CASSYSRGEQYF,TGTGCCAGCAGCTACTCTAGGGGCGAGCAGTACTTC
TRBV7-2,TRBD2,TRBJ2-5,-,CASSLGLAGGQETQYF,TGTGCCAGCAGCTTAGGTCTAGCGGGAGGTCAAGAGACCCAGTACTTC
TRBV6-5,-,TRBJ2-2,-,CASSFLGTGTGELFF,TGTGCCAGCAGTTTCTTAGGGACCGGGACCGGGGAGCTGTTTTTT
TRBV15,TRBD1,TRBJ1-2,-,CATSRDRGVGYGYTF,TGTGCCACCAGCAGAGACAGGGGGGTAGGCTATGGCTACACCTTC
TRBV6-5,TRBD1,TRBJ1-1,once,CASSQGAGAFF,TGTGCCAGCAGCCAGGGGGCGGGTGCTTTCTTT
TRBV5-1,-,TRBJ2-7,few,CASNPGGGPYEQYF,TGCGCCAGCAACCCGGGTGGGGGGCCCTACGAGCAGTACTTC
TRBV10-3,TRBD1,TRBJ1-6,-,CAISETDRGRGNSPLHF,TGTGCCATCAGTGAGACGGACAGGGGGCGTGGGAATTCACCCCTCCACTTT
TRBV28,TRBD1,TRBJ1-2,once,CASRGQAGNYGYTF,TGTGCCAGCAGAGGACAGGCGGGTAACTATGGCTACACCTTC
TRBV5-6,-,TRBJ1-6,few,CASSPVGGGNSPLHF,TGTGCCAGCAGCCCCGTCGGGGGCGGGAATTCACCCCTCCACTTT
TRBV2,TRBD2,TRBJ2-1,-,CASSLLAAYNEQFF,TGTGCCAGCAGCTTACTAGCGGCCTACAATGAGCAGTTCTTC
TRBV27,-,TRBJ1-6,-,CASRTNSGASSYNSPLHF,TGTGCCAGCAGAACCAACTCGGGTGCCAGCTCCTATAATTCACCCCTCCACTTT
TRBV27,TRBD1,TRBJ2-5,-,CASSPQGAGETQYF,TGTGCCAGCAGTCCCCAGGGGGCCGGGGAGACCCAGTACTTC
TRBV7-2,TRBD2,TRBJ2-7,once,CASSAGLAFSYEQYF,TGTGCCAGCAGCGCGGGACTAGCCTTCTCCTACGAGCAGTACTTC
TRBV2,-,TRBJ2-1,-,CASTAELELYNEQFF,TGTGCCAGCACCGCGGAATTAGAGCTCTACAATGAGCAGTTCTTC
TRBV28,TRBD1,TRBJ1-3,-,CASRDRGGFSGNTIYF,TGTGCCAGCAGGGACAGGGGGGGCTTCTCTGGAAACACCATATATTTT
TRBV5-4,TRBD1,TRBJ2-7,-,CASSSYIGTDYEQYF,TGTGCCAGCAGCTCTTATATCGGGACAGACTACGAGCAGTACTTC